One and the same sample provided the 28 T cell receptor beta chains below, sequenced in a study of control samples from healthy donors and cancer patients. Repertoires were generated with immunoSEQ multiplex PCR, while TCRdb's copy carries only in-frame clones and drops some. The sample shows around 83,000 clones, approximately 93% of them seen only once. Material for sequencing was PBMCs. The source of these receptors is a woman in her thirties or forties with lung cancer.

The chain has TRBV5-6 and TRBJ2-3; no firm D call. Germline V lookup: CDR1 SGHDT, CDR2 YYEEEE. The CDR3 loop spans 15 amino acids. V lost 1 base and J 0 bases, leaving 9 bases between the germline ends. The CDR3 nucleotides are TGTGCCAGCAGCTTGATTGGTCGGAGCACAGATACGCAGTATTTT. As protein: CASSLIGRSTDTQYF.

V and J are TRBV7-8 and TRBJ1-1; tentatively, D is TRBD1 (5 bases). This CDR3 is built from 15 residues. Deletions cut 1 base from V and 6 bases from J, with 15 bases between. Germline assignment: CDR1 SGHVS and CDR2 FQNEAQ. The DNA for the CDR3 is TGTGCCAGCAGCTTAGGGTACGGGGGACTCGCTGAAGCTTTCTTT. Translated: CASSLGYGGLAEAFF. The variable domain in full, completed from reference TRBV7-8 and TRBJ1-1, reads GAGVSQSPRYKVAKRGQDVALRCDPISGHVSLFWYQQALGQGPEFLTYFQNEAQLDKSGLPSDRFFAERPEGSVSTLKIQRTQQEDSAVYLCASSLGYGGLAEAFFGQGTRLTVV.

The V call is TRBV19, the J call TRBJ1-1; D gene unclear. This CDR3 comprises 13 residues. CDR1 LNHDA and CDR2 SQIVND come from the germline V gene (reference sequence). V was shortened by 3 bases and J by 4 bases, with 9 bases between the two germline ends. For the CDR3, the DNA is TGTGCCAGTAGTATGGAGTGGTCCACTGAAGCTTTCTTT. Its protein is CASSMEWSTEAFF.

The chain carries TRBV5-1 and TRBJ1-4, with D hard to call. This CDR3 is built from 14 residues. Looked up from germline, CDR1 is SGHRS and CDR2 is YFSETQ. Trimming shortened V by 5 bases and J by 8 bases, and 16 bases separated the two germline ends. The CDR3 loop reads CASRALIEGEKLFF. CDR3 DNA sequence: TGCGCCAGCAGGGCTCTGATCGAAGGAGAAAAACTGTTTTTT.

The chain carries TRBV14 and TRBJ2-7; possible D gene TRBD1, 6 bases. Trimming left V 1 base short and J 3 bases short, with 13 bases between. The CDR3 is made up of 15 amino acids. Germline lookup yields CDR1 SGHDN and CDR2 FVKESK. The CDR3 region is CASSQGLDSLYEQYF. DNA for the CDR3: TGTGCCAGCAGCCAAGGTTTGGACAGTCTCTACGAGCAGTACTTC.

The CDR3 loop reads CASSPSSTEQFF. In DNA form, the CDR3 reads TGTGCCAGTAGTCCGTCAAGTACTGAGCAGTTCTTC. The chain joins TRBV19 to TRBJ2-1; no clear D. Germline V gene lookup returns CDR1 LNHDA and CDR2 SQIVND (reference sequence). The V and J ends lost 5 bases and 9 bases respectively, with 11 bases between them. This CDR3 spans 12 amino acids.

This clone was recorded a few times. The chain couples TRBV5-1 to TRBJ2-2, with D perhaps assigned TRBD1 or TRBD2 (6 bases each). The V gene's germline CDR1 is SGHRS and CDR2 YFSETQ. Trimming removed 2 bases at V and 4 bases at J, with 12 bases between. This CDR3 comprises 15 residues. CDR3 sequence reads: CASSLERGATGELFF. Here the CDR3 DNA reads TGCGCCAGCAGCTTAGAAAGGGGGGCCACCGGGGAGCTGTTTTTT.

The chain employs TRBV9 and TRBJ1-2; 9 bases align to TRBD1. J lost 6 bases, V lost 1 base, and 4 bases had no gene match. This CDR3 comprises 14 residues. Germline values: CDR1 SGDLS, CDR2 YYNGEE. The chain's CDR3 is CASSVTGGADGYTF. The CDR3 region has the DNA TGTGCCAGCAGCGTAACAGGGGGCGCAGATGGCTACACCTTC.

CDR3 coding DNA: TGTGCCAGCAGTTTAGGACAGGTCGAAAAACTGTTTTTT. It is translated as CASSLGQVEKLFF. The chain carries TRBV28 and TRBJ1-4, with 7 bases aligning to TRBD1. The CDR3 has 13 residues. The germline CDR1 and CDR2 sequences are MDHEN and SYDVKM. V shed 2 bases and J 8 bases; nucleotides not matched to a gene: 2.

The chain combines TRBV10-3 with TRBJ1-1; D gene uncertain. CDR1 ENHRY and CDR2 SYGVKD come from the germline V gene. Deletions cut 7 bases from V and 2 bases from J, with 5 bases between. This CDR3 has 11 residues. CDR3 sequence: CAIINNTEAFF. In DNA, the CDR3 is TGTGCCATCATAAATAACACTGAAGCTTTCTTT.

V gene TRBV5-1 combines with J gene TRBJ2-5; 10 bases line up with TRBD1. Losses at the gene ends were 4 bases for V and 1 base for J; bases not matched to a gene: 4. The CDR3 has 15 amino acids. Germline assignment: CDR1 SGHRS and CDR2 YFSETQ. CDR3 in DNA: TGCGCCAGCAGCACGGGACAGGGGTCCCAAGAGACCCAGTACTTC. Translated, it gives CASSTGQGSQETQYF.

CDR3 sequence: CASTSRGGYNEQFF. DNA for the CDR3: TGTGCCAGCACCTCGAGAGGCGGCTACAATGAGCAGTTCTTC. The chain employs TRBV2 and TRBJ2-1, with D uncertain. CDR1 SNHLY and CDR2 FYNNEI come from the germline V gene. Trimming pared 7 bases from V and 3 bases from J, leaving 13 bases between. CDR3 size: 14 residues.

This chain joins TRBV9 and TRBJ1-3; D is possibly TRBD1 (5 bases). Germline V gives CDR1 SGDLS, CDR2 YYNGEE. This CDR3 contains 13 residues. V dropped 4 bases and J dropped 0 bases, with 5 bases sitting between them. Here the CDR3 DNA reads TGTGCCAGCAGCCAGGGCTCTGGAAACACCATATATTTT. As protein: CASSQGSGNTIYF.

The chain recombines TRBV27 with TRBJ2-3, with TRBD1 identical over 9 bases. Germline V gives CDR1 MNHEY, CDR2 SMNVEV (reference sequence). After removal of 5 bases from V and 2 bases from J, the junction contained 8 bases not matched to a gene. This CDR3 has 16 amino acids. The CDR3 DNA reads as TGTGCCAGCAGTGGAAGACAGGGGGGGTTCACAGATACGCAGTATTTT. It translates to CASSGRQGGFTDTQYF.

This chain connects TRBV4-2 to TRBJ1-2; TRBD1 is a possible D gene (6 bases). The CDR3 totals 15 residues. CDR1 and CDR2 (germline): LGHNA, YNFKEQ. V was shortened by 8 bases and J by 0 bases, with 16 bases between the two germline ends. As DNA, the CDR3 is TGTGCCAGCGGAAGGGGGACACAGGCTAACTATGGCTACACCTTC. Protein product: CASGRGTQANYGYTF.

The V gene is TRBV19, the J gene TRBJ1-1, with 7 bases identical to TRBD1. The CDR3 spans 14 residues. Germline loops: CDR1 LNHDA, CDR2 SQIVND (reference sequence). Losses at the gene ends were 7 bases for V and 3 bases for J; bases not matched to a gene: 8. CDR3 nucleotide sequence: TGTGCCAGTACCTACAGGGGAGGGCACACTGAAGCTTTCTTT. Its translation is CASTYRGGHTEAFF.

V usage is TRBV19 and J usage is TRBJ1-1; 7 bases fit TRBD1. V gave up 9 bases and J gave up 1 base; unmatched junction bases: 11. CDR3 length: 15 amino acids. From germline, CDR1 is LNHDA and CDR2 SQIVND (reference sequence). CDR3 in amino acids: CASTRSRTGNTEAFF. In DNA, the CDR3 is TGTGCCAGCACTCGATCGAGGACAGGGAACACTGAAGCTTTCTTT.

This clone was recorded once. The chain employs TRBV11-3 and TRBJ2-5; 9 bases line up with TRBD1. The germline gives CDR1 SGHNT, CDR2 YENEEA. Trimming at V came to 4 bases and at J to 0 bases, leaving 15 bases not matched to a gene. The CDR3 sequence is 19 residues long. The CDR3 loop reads CASSSGDRASSGYQETQYF. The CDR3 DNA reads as TGTGCCAGCAGCTCGGGGGACAGGGCGAGCTCCGGATACCAAGAGACCCAGTACTTC.

As DNA, the CDR3 is TGCGCCAGCAGCTTAGAAACTTATGGCTACACCTTC. This encodes CASSLETYGYTF. The gene calls are TRBV5-1 and TRBJ1-2; D ambiguous. With 2 bases removed from V and 5 bases from J, the gap between germline ends came to 7 bases. CDR1 is SGHRS and CDR2 is YFSETQ in the germline V gene. The CDR3 runs 12 residues.

The CDR3 region is CASSSIDRSNSPLHF. The CDR3 DNA is TGTGCCAGTAGTTCTATCGACAGAAGTAATTCACCCCTCCACTTT. The rearrangement links TRBV19 to TRBJ1-6; tentatively, D is TRBD1 (5 bases). CDR3 length equals 15 residues. With 5 bases removed from V and 6 bases from J, the gap between germline ends came to 14 bases. Germline V lookup: CDR1 LNHDA, CDR2 SQIVND (reference sequence).

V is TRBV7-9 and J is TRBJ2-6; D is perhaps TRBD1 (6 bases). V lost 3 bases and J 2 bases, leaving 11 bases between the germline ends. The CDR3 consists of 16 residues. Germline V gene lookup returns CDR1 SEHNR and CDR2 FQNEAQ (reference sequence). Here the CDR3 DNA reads TGTGCCAGCAGCTTGAAACAGGGAGCTGGGGCCAACGTCCTGACTTTC. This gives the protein CASSLKQGAGANVLTF.

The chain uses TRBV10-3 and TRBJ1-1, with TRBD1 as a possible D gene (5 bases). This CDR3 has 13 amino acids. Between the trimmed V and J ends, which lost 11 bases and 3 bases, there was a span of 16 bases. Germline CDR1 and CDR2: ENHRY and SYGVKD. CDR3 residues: CAARRDGDTEAFF. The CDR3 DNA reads TGTGCCGCAAGACGGGACGGGGACACTGAAGCTTTCTTT.

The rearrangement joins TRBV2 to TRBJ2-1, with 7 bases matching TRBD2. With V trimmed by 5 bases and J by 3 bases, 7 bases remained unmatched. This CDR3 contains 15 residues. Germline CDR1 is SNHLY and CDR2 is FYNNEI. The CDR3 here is CASSPNQRGYNEQFF. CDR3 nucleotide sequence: TGTGCCAGCAGTCCCAACCAGCGGGGCTACAATGAGCAGTTCTTC.

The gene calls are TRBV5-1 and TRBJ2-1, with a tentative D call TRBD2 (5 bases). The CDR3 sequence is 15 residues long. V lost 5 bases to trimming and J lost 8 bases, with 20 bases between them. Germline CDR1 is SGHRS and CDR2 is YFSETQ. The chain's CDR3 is CASSFGLISRDEQFF. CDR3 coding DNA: TGCGCCAGCAGTTTCGGACTTATCTCTAGGGATGAGCAGTTCTTC.

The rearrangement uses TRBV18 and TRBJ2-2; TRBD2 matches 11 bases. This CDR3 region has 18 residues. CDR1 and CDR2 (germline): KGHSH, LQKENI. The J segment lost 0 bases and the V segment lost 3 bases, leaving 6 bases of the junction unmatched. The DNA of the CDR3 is TGTGCCAGCTCACCTACTACTAGCGGGGGAGCGAACACCGGGGAGCTGTTTTTT. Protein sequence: CASSPTTSGGANTGELFF.

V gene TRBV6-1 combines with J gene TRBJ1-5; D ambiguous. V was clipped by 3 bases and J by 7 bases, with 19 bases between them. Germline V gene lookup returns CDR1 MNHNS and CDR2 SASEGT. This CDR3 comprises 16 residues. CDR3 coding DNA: TGTGCCAGCAGTGACGCCTCCACAGTAGCTTTCCAGCCCCAGCATTTT. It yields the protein CASSDASTVAFQPQHF.

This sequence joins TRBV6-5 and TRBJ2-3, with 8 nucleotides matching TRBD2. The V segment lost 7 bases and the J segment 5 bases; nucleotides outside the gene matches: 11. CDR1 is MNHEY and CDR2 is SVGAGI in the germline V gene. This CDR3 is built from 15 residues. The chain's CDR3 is CASTAQGLGVDTQYF. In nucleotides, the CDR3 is TGTGCCAGCACTGCCCAGGGACTAGGTGTAGATACGCAGTATTTT.

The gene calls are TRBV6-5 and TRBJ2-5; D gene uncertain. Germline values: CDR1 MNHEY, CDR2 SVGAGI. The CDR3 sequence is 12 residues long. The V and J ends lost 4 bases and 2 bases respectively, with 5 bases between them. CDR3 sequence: CASSSLQETQYF. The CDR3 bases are TGTGCCAGCAGTTCACTACAAGAGACCCAGTACTTC.